The TCR beta chain described here comes from a study of T-cell memory formation after mild COVID-19. As for the study in general: For the most part, TCR clusters were specific to one donor. Findings and caveats of the study: Several responding clones turned up in pre-infection memory, indicating that cross-reactive memory may have taken part.

Each CDR3 protein gets one entry after TCRdb re-called the 5' RACE reads with MiXCR. The table includes 190,000 or so distinct CDR3 sequences, around 25% detected once. CDR1 is SGHNT and CDR2 is YYREEE in the germline V gene (reference sequence). Trimming removed 3 bases from V and 1 base from J; junction bases left unmatched: 8. The CDR3 totals 16 residues. On this clonotype: Antigen: not known.

The sequence was obtained from an adult woman who had mild COVID-19 (a few samples of this study predate the infection). Cell type and time point are not known. The V gene is TRBV5-4, the J gene TRBJ2-3; TRBD2 agrees at 7 bases. The sample comprised PBMCs or a T cell subset sorted from them (not recorded which). CDR3 sequence reads: CASSSRGGWGTDTQYF. The DNA of the CDR3 is TGTGCCAGCAGCTCTCGCGGGGGATGGGGCACAGATACGCAGTATTTT.